This TCR beta chain was retrieved from a study of Graves' ophthalmopathy and Graves' hyperthyroidism. Amplification targeted the TCR beta CDR3 regions, with RNA transcripts as the source material. The first round was an RT-PCR with HTBI primers, and the second round was a multiplex PCR. Each CDR3 protein is one row after TCRdb ran MiXCR on the multiplex PCR reads. This table has about 220,000 distinct CDR3 sequences, roughly 21% appearing once. On this clonotype: The junction does not match germline at one end; this may be a read error.

CDR1 and CDR2 from the germline V gene are MNHEY and SMNVEV (reference sequence). This CDR3 is built from 14 residues. The J gene is TRBJ2-1, the V gene TRBV27; weak D call: TRBD1 (5 bases). What was sequenced was peripheral blood. This clonotype originated in a woman in her forties or fifties with Graves' ophthalmopathy. CDR3 sequence reads: CASSWGGSLNEQFF. CDR3 sequence (DNA): TGTGCTAGCAGTTGGGGCGGTAGCCTCAATGAGCAGTTCTTC.